A single sample is the source of the 9 T cell receptor beta chains below, sequenced in a study of blood T cell dynamics during melanoma immunotherapy. This sample's time point: week 3, after first cycle of checkpoint inhibitor. Using immunoSEQ multiplex PCR, the repertoire was profiled, and TCRdb retains in-frame clones only, with some absent. The data hold under 15,000 clones, with around 91% observed a single time. Sequencing used effector memory CD8+ T cells from blood, obtained from a patient treated with checkpoint blockade. Receptor source: a human donor with melanoma.

This chain links TRBV13 with TRBJ2-3; D possibly uses TRBD1 or TRBD2 (5 bases each). With 4 bases removed from V and 2 bases from J, the gap between germline ends came to 13 bases. This CDR3 has 15 residues. Per germline, CDR1 PRHDT and CDR2 FYEKMQ (reference sequence). The CDR3 nucleotides are TGTGCCAGCAGCTCAACGATAGGGACCACAGATACGCAGTATTTT. Amino acids: CASSSTIGTTDTQYF. The full variable domain, with the rest looked up from reference TRBV13 and TRBJ2-3, is AAGVIQSPRHLIKEKRETATLKCYPIPRHDTVYWYQQGPGQDPQFLISFYEKMQSDKGSIPDRFSAQQFSDYHSELNMSSLELGDSALYFCASSSTIGTTDTQYFGPGTRLTVL.

The rearrangement links TRBV5-4 to TRBJ2-7; 7 bases line up with TRBD2. The CDR3 extends over 15 amino acids. V trimming: 1 base; J trimming: 2 bases; junction bases outside the gene matches: 6. Germline CDR1 is SGHNT and CDR2 is YYREEE (reference sequence). The CDR3 here is CASSLWGGGAYEQYF. The CDR3 bases are TGTGCCAGCAGCTTGTGGGGCGGGGGAGCCTACGAGCAGTACTTC. Drawing the rest from reference TRBV5-4 and TRBJ2-7, the complete variable domain is ETGVTQSPTHLIKTRGQQVTLRCSSQSGHNTVSWYQQALGQGPQFIFQYYREEENGRGNFPPRFSGLQFPNYSSELNVNALELDDSALYLCASSLWGGGAYEQYFGPGTRLTVT.

The gene calls are TRBV27 and TRBJ2-1, with TRBD2 as a possible D gene (5 bases). V shed 3 bases and J shed 9 bases, with 15 bases lying between them. Germline CDR1 reads MNHEY; CDR2 reads SMNVEV (reference sequence). This CDR3 is 14 amino acids long. In nucleotides, the CDR3 is TGTGCCAGCAGTTTCCCCGGGGTAGCCGGTGAGCAGTTCTTC. Protein sequence: CASSFPGVAGEQFF.

This chain links TRBV5-1 with TRBJ1-1; 7 nucleotides align to TRBD1. The CDR3 contains 16 residues. Germline V CDR1 and CDR2: SGHRS, YFSETQ. Trimming cost V 4 bases and J 0 bases; bases outside gene matches: 9. The CDR3 region is CASSPSGDSLNTEAFF. CDR3 DNA sequence: TGCGCCAGCAGCCCCTCTGGGGACAGCCTGAACACTGAAGCTTTCTTT.

This clone appeared a single time. The rearrangement uses TRBV6-5 and TRBJ1-5; D unclear. Deletions cut 0 bases from V and 5 bases from J, with 8 bases between. Germline CDR1 reads MNHEY; CDR2 reads SVGAGI. This CDR3 is 14 amino acids long. The CDR3 protein is CASSYSGDYQPQHF. The CDR3 region has the DNA TGTGCCAGCAGTTACTCGGGCGATTATCAGCCCCAGCATTTT.

The V gene is TRBV19, the J gene TRBJ2-2, with 13 positions matching TRBD2. Trimming cost V 6 bases and J 2 bases; bases outside gene matches: 12. The CDR3 is 19 residues long. CDR1 is LNHDA, CDR2 SQIVND, per germline (reference sequence). CDR3: CASRLLAGGPSDNTGELFF. The CDR3 DNA reads as TGTGCCAGTAGGCTACTAGCGGGAGGGCCGTCAGATAACACCGGGGAGCTGTTTTTT.

V gene TRBV27 combines with J gene TRBJ2-1; D unclear. The CDR3 sequence is 15 residues long. Between the trimmed V and J ends, which lost 0 bases and 1 base, there was a span of 7 bases. Per the germline V gene, CDR1 is MNHEY and CDR2 is SMNVEV (reference sequence). For the CDR3, the DNA is TGTGCCAGCAGTTTATCAGCGCATTCCTACAATGAGCAGTTCTTC. Protein: CASSLSAHSYNEQFF.

The chain links TRBV4-2 to TRBJ1-2, with D perhaps matching TRBD1 (5 bases). Trimming stripped 0 bases from V and 4 bases from J, with 12 bases between. Germline CDR1 reads LGHNA; CDR2 reads YNFKEQ. The CDR3 length is 15 residues. Here the CDR3 reads CASSQERGGSYGYTF. The DNA for the CDR3 is TGTGCCAGCAGCCAAGAAAGGGGCGGCTCCTATGGCTACACCTTC.

The chain is built from TRBV28 and TRBJ2-1; 8 bases fit TRBD2. From germline, CDR1 is MDHEN and CDR2 SYDVKM. The CDR3 contains 16 residues. The V gene end was trimmed by 4 bases and the J gene end by 4 bases; junction bases not matched to a gene: 9. CDR3 sequence (DNA): TGTGCCAGCAGTTCGGGGTACGCTAGCGGGTACAATGAGCAGTTCTTC. This sequence encodes CASSSGYASGYNEQFF.